This T cell receptor (beta chain) was found in a study of T cells in Graves' hyperthyroidism and ophthalmopathy. Study-wide points: Peripheral blood also featured most of the thyroid clonotypes expanded above 0.001.

The CDR3 regions of TCR beta were amplified from RNA transcripts. An initial round of RT-PCR targeting the TCR CDR3 relied on the HTBI primer set. TCRdb re-derived calls from the multiplex PCR reads in MiXCR, one entry per CDR3 protein. The sample records about 380,000 distinct CDR3 sequences, roughly 18% being singletons. Per germline, CDR1 LNHNV and CDR2 YYDKDF (reference sequence). There are 17 residues in the CDR3. As concerns this clonotype: Its antigen is unknown. A much larger clone lies one base from this, so it may be a read error.

The source of this sequence is a man aged 18 to 29 with Graves' ophthalmopathy. Sequencing used blood. The chain couples TRBV15 to TRBJ2-7; D perhaps matches TRBD2 (6 bases). The CDR3 coding sequence is TGTGCCACCAGCAGGGGGAAGGGGACTTGGAAGGTGGCGGAGCAGCACTTC. Amino acids: CATSRGKGTWKVAEQHF.